This TCR beta chain emerged from a study of T cell therapy after organ transplantation. Study context: Two of the ten patients were classed as nonresponders. Points from the study as a whole: In nonresponders, large pretherapy expansions changed minimally after therapy. Few nonresponder expansions may reflect low coverage from poor CD8+ yield.

V lost 5 bases to trimming and J lost 0 bases, with 9 bases between them. The CDR3 extends over 14 amino acids. Germline V gives CDR1 SGHTA, CDR2 FQGNSA. In this sample, this clone turned up once. The target antigen is unknown. The protocol was immunoSEQ multiplex PCR, while the TCRdb copy is restricted to in-frame clones and leaves out a portion. The table records some 48,000 clones, roughly 93% of them present only once. Sequences were derived from CD8+ T cells from blood, sampled before autologous CMV-specific T cell therapy. The chain recombines TRBV7-2 with TRBJ2-3; D gene unclear. This clonotype was obtained from a human patient who had received a solid organ transplant and had CMV disease. CDR3 in DNA: TGTGCCAGCAGCGACCCCACTAGCACAGATACGCAGTATTTT. Translating it yields CASSDPTSTDTQYF.